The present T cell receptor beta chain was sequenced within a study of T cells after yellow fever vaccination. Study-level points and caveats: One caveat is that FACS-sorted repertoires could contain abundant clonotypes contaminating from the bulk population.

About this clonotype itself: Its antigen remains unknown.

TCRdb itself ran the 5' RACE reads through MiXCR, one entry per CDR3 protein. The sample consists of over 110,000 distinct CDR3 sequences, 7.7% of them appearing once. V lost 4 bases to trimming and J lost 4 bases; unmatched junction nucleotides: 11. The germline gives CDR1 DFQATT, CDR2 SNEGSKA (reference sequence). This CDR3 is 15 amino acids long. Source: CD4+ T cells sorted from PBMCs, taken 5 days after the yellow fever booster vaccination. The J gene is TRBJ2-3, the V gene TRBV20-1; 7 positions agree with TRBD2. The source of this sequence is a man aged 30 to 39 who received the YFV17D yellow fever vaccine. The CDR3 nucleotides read TGCAGTGCTAAAGGGACTGGCGGGAGTTCAGATACGCAGTATTTT. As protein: CSAKGTGGSSDTQYF.